A single sample gave rise to the 13 T cell receptor beta chains below, sequenced in a study of shared clonotypes between healthy human individuals. Sequencing was performed with immunoSEQ multiplex PCR; in TCRdb, only in-frame clones are kept and a portion is missing. The table records millions of clones, 93% of them present only once. The sequenced sample was naive CD4+ T cells from PBMCs. The sample's subset: CD45RA+ positively selected. The receptors shown here come from a man in his late teens or twenties in good health. Some clones in this sample may be carry-over from other donors' samples.

The chain carries TRBV6-1 and TRBJ2-3, with 9 bases aligning to TRBD2. Unmatched junction bases numbered 9, after V lost 5 bases and J lost 6 bases. This CDR3 is 15 amino acids long. Germline CDR1 is MNHNS and CDR2 is SASEGT. In nucleotides, the CDR3 is TGTGCCAGCAGTCCGGTGGCGGGAGGGCGGGATACGCAGTATTTT. It codes for CASSPVAGGRDTQYF.

This clone has a handful of counts. The chain joins TRBV7-6 to TRBJ1-5; D remains ambiguous. Between the trimmed V and J ends, which lost 0 bases and 5 bases, there was a span of 11 bases. CDR3 length: 15 residues. CDR1 is SGHVS, CDR2 FNYEAQ, per germline. CDR3 sequence reads: CASSLASGRHQPQHF. CDR3 DNA sequence: TGTGCCAGCAGCTTAGCGTCCGGCAGACATCAGCCCCAGCATTTT.

The V gene is TRBV5-4, the J gene TRBJ2-2; 7 nucleotides line up with TRBD2. This CDR3 contains 16 residues. CDR1 is SGHNT, CDR2 YYREEE, per germline (reference sequence). The J segment lost 6 bases and the V segment lost 5 bases, leaving 13 bases of the junction unmatched. The chain's CDR3 is CASSFRAKRGSGELFF. The CDR3 DNA follows: TGTGCCAGCAGTTTCCGGGCCAAGCGGGGATCCGGGGAGCTGTTTTTT.

The chain uses TRBV7-2 and TRBJ2-6; D not certain. The V gene lost 1 base and the J gene lost 0 bases, with 10 bases spanning the gap. Germline assignment: CDR1 SGHTA and CDR2 FQGNSA. The CDR3 totals 17 residues. In DNA, the CDR3 is TGTGCCAGCAGCTTAGGGAGTATACACTCTGGGGCCAACGTCCTGACTTTC. It encodes CASSLGSIHSGANVLTF.

The chain couples TRBV4-3 to TRBJ2-2, with 7 bases fitting TRBD1. The CDR3 has 15 residues. From germline, CDR1 is LGHNA and CDR2 YSLEER. V shed 6 bases, J shed 2 bases, and the junction held 6 bases outside the gene matches. The CDR3 loop reads CASRRQGFNTGELFF. The CDR3 nucleotides read TGCGCCAGCAGACGACAGGGCTTCAACACCGGGGAGCTGTTTTTT.

V is TRBV6-5 and J is TRBJ1-1; D ambiguous. The CDR3 totals 13 residues. Germline CDR1 and CDR2: MNHEY and SVGAGI. V shed 6 bases and J shed 0 bases, with 8 bases lying between them. CDR3 in DNA: TGTGCCAGCAGATCCACAGTGAACACTGAAGCTTTCTTT. This sequence encodes CASRSTVNTEAFF.

V usage is TRBV11-1 and J usage is TRBJ2-2; D remains ambiguous. The germline V gene encodes CDR1 SGHAT and CDR2 FQDESV (reference sequence). There are 13 residues in the CDR3. V was clipped by 1 base and J by 3 bases, with 3 bases between them. CDR3 amino acids: CASSLGHTGELFF. Here the CDR3 DNA reads TGTGCCAGCAGCTTAGGCCACACCGGGGAGCTGTTTTTT.

J is TRBJ2-7 and V is TRBV7-2; unclear D gene. Trimming left V 1 base short and J 0 bases short, with 16 bases between. This CDR3 has 17 residues. Germline V CDR1 and CDR2: SGHTA, FQGNSA. CDR3 sequence (DNA): TGTGCCAGCAGCTTAGAGTGGGGTCCCCTGGCCTCCTACGAGCAGTACTTC. Amino acids: CASSLEWGPLASYEQYF.

The chain employs TRBV5-6 and TRBJ1-1, with a weak D call TRBD1 (5 bases). V shed 1 base and J shed 5 bases, with 9 bases lying between them. CDR1 is SGHDT and CDR2 is YYEEEE in the germline V gene. This CDR3 has 13 amino acids. CDR3 sequence: CASSLFWGTEAFF. CDR3 nucleotides: TGTGCCAGCAGCTTGTTCTGGGGGACTGAAGCTTTCTTT.

On this clone: At the DNA level, this CDR3 is encoded by other sequences in the same sample as well. This sequence joins TRBV5-1 and TRBJ1-1, with 10 positions matching TRBD1. The V segment lost 3 bases and the J segment 4 bases; nucleotides outside the gene matches: 3. There are 14 residues in the CDR3. Per germline, CDR1 SGHRS and CDR2 YFSETQ. The CDR3, as DNA: TGCGCCAGCAGCTCGGACAGGGGGGCCACTGAAGCTTTCTTT. Amino acids: CASSSDRGATEAFF.

The gene calls are TRBV28 and TRBJ2-1, with 8 bases identical to TRBD2. In germline, CDR1 is MDHEN, CDR2 SYDVKM. This CDR3 comprises 16 residues. The junction had 11 bases not matched to a gene; V was cut back by 6 bases and J by 4 bases. CDR3 residues: CASRREGRGVYNEQFF. In nucleotides, the CDR3 is TGTGCCAGCAGACGGGAGGGCAGGGGTGTTTACAATGAGCAGTTCTTC.

The V and J genes are TRBV6-1 and TRBJ2-1, with 10 positions matching TRBD2. Germline lookup yields CDR1 MNHNS and CDR2 SASEGT. V gave up 0 bases and J gave up 0 bases; unmatched junction bases: 8. The CDR3 length is 19 residues. CDR3 region: CASSEAPSGRTFSYNEQFF. The CDR3 coding sequence is TGTGCCAGCAGTGAAGCGCCTAGCGGGAGAACCTTCTCCTACAATGAGCAGTTCTTC.

As to this clone: Within the sample, other DNA sequences also encode this same CDR3. The chain carries TRBV28 and TRBJ2-3; D gene unclear. The CDR3 extends over 12 amino acids. CDR1 is MDHEN, CDR2 SYDVKM, per germline. Trimming took 6 bases from V and 6 from J, leaving 10 bases between them. Here the CDR3 reads CASSELGDTQYF. The CDR3 DNA sequence: TGTGCCAGCAGCGAACTGGGTGATACGCAGTATTTT.